This T cell receptor (beta chain) was found in a study of cytomegalovirus exposure and HLA in healthy donors (dated by TCRdb to about 2017). A note on the overall study: An earlier analysis of several hundred of the donors reported 250 to 300 Gb of sequence data and approximately 120 million unique TCR beta sequences obtained from some 200 million T cells. An earlier analysis of 587 of the donors used high-throughput TCR beta sequencing to judge whether each TCR beta V gene segment behaved as functional or pseudogenic. Along with the approximately 700-subject first cohort, a separate validation cohort of around 110 different subjects was used. Because of strong linkage in the cohort, four to six DR-DQ haplotypes were treated as single units for association and clustering. Among the roughly 380 genotyped donors, 81% belonged to the genetic ancestry cluster associated with self-reported Caucasian donors. Every repertoire in the discovery cohort had been generated on one and the same sequencing platform. Among almost 400 genotyped donors of the cohort, an average of about 240,000 unique TCR beta nucleotide sequences were sequenced per donor, around 20% of them non-productive. The study aimed to test whether signatures of past pathogen exposure could be identified by cataloging public T cell receptors. The number of donors typed differed by locus, with roughly 620-630 for A, B, C, DRB1 and DQB1, about 500 for DQA1, some 570 for DPA1, and over 400 for DPB1. HLA typing included class I and class II loci at four-digit resolution. Roughly 300 gigabases of sequencing data and 91 million or so unique TCR sequences made up an early release that covered roughly 670 HLA-typed donors. To predict cytomegalovirus infection status, the study combined high-throughput TCR immunosequencing, statistical association of individual TCRs with disease status, and machine learning. A later genetic analysis took genome-wide SNP genotypes for about 65% of the 666 donors and used that subset as a discovery cohort. A later analysis re-examined previously published TCR beta repertoires from about 670 donors and added high-resolution HLA genotyping to investigate patterns of TCR occurrence. Using immunosequencing, the study profiled T cell repertoires from 500 to 800 subjects and related those repertoires to cytomegalovirus serostatus. In the later analysis, no new phenotypic data were used to find candidate immune exposures; instead, reliance was placed on TCR beta sequences and their occurrence across donors. Alongside the repertoire data, information on donor age, sex, ethnicity and CMV serostatus was compiled. Findings and caveats that apply to the study as a whole: According to the authors, the approach could potentially be generalized to other disease states and immunological phenotypes. The sequencing pipeline was judged likely to have produced a cluster of highly shared sequence variants as a technical artifact. A further reported finding was that TCR beta sequences accurately predicted the HLA-A and HLA-B alleles for most subjects in the first cohort. Compared with the approximately 710-donor mean, donors in an Asian-associated ancestry cluster had fewer N-insertions in productive TCRs, according to a later genetic analysis. A later analysis found that HLA-associated TCR beta chains were more clonally expanded and had lower generation probabilities than equally common non-associated chains. Most CMV-associated TCR beta chains appeared to be HLA-restricted in a later analysis, and the HLA associations seemed to be driven largely by CMV exposure. The study gave a list of 150 to 200 TCR beta chains associated with cytomegalovirus. In an earlier analysis of approximately 590 of the donors, most TCR beta V segments appeared in productive rearrangements about 90% or about 30% of the time, broadly matching IMGT annotations. At a false discovery rate of 0.05, a later analysis linked 16,951 TCR beta sequences to specific HLA alleles. A later analysis reported that several top co-occurrence clusters appeared linked to parvovirus B19, influenza, CMV and Epstein-Barr virus. A few of the identified cytomegalovirus-associated TCR beta chains were confirmed in vitro to be specific for cytomegalovirus antigens. Immune exposure information for the cohort was limited to CMV serostatus. Because some donors lacked HLA typing at each locus, the association tests relied only on the typed subset. Correlated functional status among segregating V segments might reflect linkage disequilibrium, but an unknown experimental factor could not be ruled out. Strong co-occurrence of HLA alleles, especially DR and DQ, made assigning TCR associations to individual alleles difficult. Most TCR sequences were seen in very few donors, while some public TCRs were found in many individuals. The cohort was sequenced for TCR beta chains only, and without alpha or paired-chain data the features that could be detected were limited. The presence/absence analyses assumed that sequencing depth was roughly uniform across donors, and that assumption may not be true. In a later analysis, the rate of TCR association differed among HLA loci, with DRB1 alleles having the most associated TCRs and HLA-C alleles having the fewest. Cytomegalovirus status was reported to be diagnosed by the classifier with high specificity and sensitivity in both the original and validation cohorts. Because counts were too low, more than 15 rarely observed V segments, including chromosome 9 orphons, were excluded from the earlier analysis of several hundred of the donors. Some IMGT-functional V segments, including TRBV6-2 and TRBV6-3, could not be told apart with the 87-base-pair reads, so those segments were excluded. In a later genetic analysis, a missense DCLRE1C variant was associated with V-gene and J-gene trimming of TCR beta chains, and the association was replicated in an independent cohort.

Preparation of the library involved the immunoSEQ multiplex PCR assay. For the multiplex PCR, a mixture combining 60 forward primers for TCR Vbeta segments and 13 reverse primers for TCR Jbeta segments was used. A multiplex PCR assay on genomic DNA amplified the CDR3 region of rearranged TCR beta genes. Amplified TCR beta libraries were sequenced as 87-base-pair reads on the Illumina HiSeq System. In the original analysis: A later analysis counted some 80 million unique TCR beta chains across the 550 to 800 repertoires, and some 12 million of these chains were shared by at least two donors. Raw reads were error-corrected and collapsed into unique sequences with a nearest-neighbor algorithm that merged closely related sequences to remove PCR and sequencing errors. V, D and J gene segments were assigned by aligning CDR3 sequences to IMGT reference sequences. Each retained sequence needed at least a six-nucleotide match to both a V gene segment and a J gene segment. A rearrangement was called productive if the CDR3 had no stop codons and remained in frame with V and J, and every other rearrangement was called non-productive. Following IMGT convention, CDR3 was defined as the stretch from the second conserved V-encoded cysteine up to the conserved J-encoded phenylalanine. The earlier analysis of approximately 590 of the donors excluded any sequence lacking an unambiguous match to a single V gene segment. An earlier analysis of 500 to 700 of the donors classified V segments as functional when productive rearrangements were above 56.7% and as segregating when the standard deviation between donors was above 5%. A statistical classification framework was developed to diagnose cytomegalovirus status using the catalog of TCR beta chain sequences. In a later analysis, TCR nucleotide sequences were compared against IMGT/GENE-DB human TR gene sequences so that V and J genes could be assigned. The TCRdist pipeline was used in a later analysis to assign CDR3 sequences and most-parsimonious VDJ recombination scenarios. A later analysis defined each TCR beta chain by its CDR3 amino acid sequence plus V-gene family, and excluded reads lacking a unique V-gene family. In a later analysis, approximately 640 highly shared, low-generation-probability nucleotide sequences were removed to address suspected cross-contamination and a sequencing artifact. In a later analysis, a clonal expansion index was calculated for each public chain from normalized within-repertoire ranks of inferred template counts. In a later analysis, generation probabilities were computed with a VDJ recombination model fitted to out-of-frame rearrangements, and the resulting probabilities were checked against IGoR. In a later analysis, hypergeometric tests were used to score TCR-TCR, TCR-HLA and TCR-CMV co-occurrence, with a repertoire-size bias correction applied to TCR pairs. False discovery rates were estimated in a later analysis by permuting HLA or CMV assignments 20 times. In a later analysis, co-occurring TCRs were grouped with DBSCAN, and TCRdist sequence similarity was added when clustering was performed within HLA-allele-positive subsets. For co-occurrence clustering, repertoires with fewer than 30,000 or more than 120,000 public chains were excluded, along with five repertoires with anomalous nucleotide sharing. Imported from immuneACCESS, the table was reduced by TCRdb to in-frame sequences with V and J called. These copies leave out some clones; in studies compared against another copy, an unresolved V gene accounts for under half, and the cause of the remainder is not known. For V, J and clone size, that table is used; D and trimming come from the DNA. Counted in this sample were 130,000 or so clones; over 80% of them appeared once. The ten top clones hold around 2% of the sample.

V gives up 1 base and J gives up 5 bases, and the segment between their germline ends measures 16 bases. From cysteine to phenylalanine, the CDR3 is 15 amino acids long. Only the CDR3 DNA is retained, 45 bases long and in frame from the first base. CDR1 SGHNT and CDR2 YYREEE were looked up in the germline V gene (reference sequence). The cohort comprised some 680 healthy bone marrow donors. At the time of sampling, every cohort member was nominally healthy, though immune exposures that went unrecorded were likely present. The donor tested CMV seronegative, placing the donor among the approximately 400 seronegative members of the cohort. Each donor provided a peripheral blood sample, and peripheral blood mononuclear cells were used for TCR beta sequencing. The Qiagen DNeasy Blood Extraction Kit was used to extract genomic DNA from the blood cell samples. On this clone: Its specific antigen is unknown. No base quality values were provided; no much bigger clone lies one nucleotide off.

This sequence uses TRBV5-4 and TRBJ2-7, with a tentative D gene TRBD1 over 6 matching bases. The source of this sequence is a man aged 25-45 years in good health and CMV-seronegative. Sequenced: PBMCs. The CDR3 sequence is CASSLRGTGIHEQYF. The nucleotides are TGTGCCAGCAGCTTGCGGGGAACAGGGATCCACGAGCAGTACTTC.